This TCR beta chain was captured in a study of graft-versus-host responses after intestinal transplantation. Study context: The whole recipient group had anti-thymocyte globulin induction followed by tacrolimus and steroids for around 3 years.

As concerns this clone: Its antigen is not identified.

Whole-study results and caveats: Analysis identified GvH clones in recipient marrow, with some appearing first in ileum or blood.

Produced via immunoSEQ multiplex PCR; TCRdb's table is partial and in-frame only. The data contain 130,000 to 150,000 clones, approximately 91% of them singletons. The CDR3 loop spans 14 amino acids. Deletions cut 2 bases from V and 0 bases from J, with 6 bases between. Germline V CDR1 and CDR2: SGDLS, YYNGEE. The sequence came from a human donor who received an intestinal transplant. The starting material was unstimulated CD4+ T cells sorted from spleen or lymph node cells, obtained before intestinal transplant. The chain joins TRBV9 to TRBJ1-5; D remains ambiguous. The CDR3 nucleotides are TGTGCCAGCAGCGTTTCAGGTAGCAATCAGCCCCAGCATTTT. This codes for CASSVSGSNQPQHF.